The sequence of this T cell receptor (beta chain) was determined in a study of cytomegalovirus exposure and HLA in healthy donors. General study results and limits: When analyzed later, a missense DCLRE1C variant was found to be linked to TCR beta V- and J-gene trimming. Among TCR beta chains of equal frequency, HLA-associated ones were more clonally expanded in a later analysis. From TCR beta sequences, most subjects' HLA-A and HLA-B alleles were reportedly predicted accurately.

Primers included in the PCR were 60 Vbeta and 13 Jbeta primers. Libraries were prepared by immunoSEQ multiplex PCR; TCRdb keeps only in-frame clonotypes and omits some of them. The repertoire holds 140,000 to 150,000 clones, with 61% as singletons. This clone was observed a few times. Its antigen is unknown. After removal of 5 bases from V and 5 bases from J, the junction contained 9 bases not matched to a gene. CDR1 and CDR2 from the germline V gene are SGHTA and FQGNSA. This CDR3 has 16 amino acids. The sequencing sample was made of PBMCs. The TCR comes from a male donor in good health and CMV-seronegative. The chain combines TRBV7-2 with TRBJ2-2, with 9 bases aligning to TRBD1. CDR3 sequence reads: CASSPPGQGMTGELFF. The CDR3 bases are TGTGCCAGCAGCCCACCGGGACAGGGTATGACCGGGGAGCTGTTTTTT. The variable domain in full, with the rest retrieved from reference TRBV7-2 and TRBJ2-2, is GAGVSQSPSNKVTEKGKDVELRCDPISGHTALYWYRQSLGQGLEFLIYFQGNSAPDKSGLPSDRFSAERTGGSVSTLTIQRTQQEDSAVYLCASSPPGQGMTGELFFGEGSRLTVL.